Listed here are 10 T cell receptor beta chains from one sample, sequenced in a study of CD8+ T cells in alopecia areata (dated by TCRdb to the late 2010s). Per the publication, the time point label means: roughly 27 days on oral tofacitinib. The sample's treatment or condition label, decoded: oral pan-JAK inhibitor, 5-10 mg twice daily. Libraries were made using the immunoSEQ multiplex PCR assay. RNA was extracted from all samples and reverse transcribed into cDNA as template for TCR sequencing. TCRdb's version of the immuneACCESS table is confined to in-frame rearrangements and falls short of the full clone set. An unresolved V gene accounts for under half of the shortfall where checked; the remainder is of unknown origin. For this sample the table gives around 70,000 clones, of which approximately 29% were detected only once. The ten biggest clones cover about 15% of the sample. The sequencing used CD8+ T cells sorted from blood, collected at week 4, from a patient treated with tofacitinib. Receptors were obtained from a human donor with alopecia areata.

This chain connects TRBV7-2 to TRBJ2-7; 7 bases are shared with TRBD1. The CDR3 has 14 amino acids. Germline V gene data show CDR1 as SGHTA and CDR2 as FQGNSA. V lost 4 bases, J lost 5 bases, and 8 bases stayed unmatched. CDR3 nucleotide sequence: TGTGCCAGCAGCTCACTGGACAGGATCCACGAGCAGTACTTC. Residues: CASSSLDRIHEQYF.

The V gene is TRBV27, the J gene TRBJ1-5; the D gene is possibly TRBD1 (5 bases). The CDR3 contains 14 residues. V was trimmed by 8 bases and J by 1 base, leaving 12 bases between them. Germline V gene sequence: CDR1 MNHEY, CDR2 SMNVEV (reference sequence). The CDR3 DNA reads TGTGCCAGCGGGACCCGGGGAAGCAATCAGCCCCAGCATTTT. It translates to CASGTRGSNQPQHF.

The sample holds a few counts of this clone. The CDR3 here is CASSRKGTEETQYF. DNA of the CDR3: TGCGCCAGCAGCCGGAAAGGGACAGAAGAGACCCAGTACTTC. The rearrangement uses TRBV4-1 and TRBJ2-5; 7 bases align to TRBD1. The germline V gene encodes CDR1 MGHRA and CDR2 YSYEKL. The CDR3 spans 14 residues. The trim removed 4 bases at V and 3 bases at J, leaving 5 bases unmatched.

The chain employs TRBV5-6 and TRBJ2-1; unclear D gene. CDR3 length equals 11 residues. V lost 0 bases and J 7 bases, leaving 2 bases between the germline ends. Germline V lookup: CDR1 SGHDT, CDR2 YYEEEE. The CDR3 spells CASSLGNEQFF. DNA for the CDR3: TGTGCCAGCAGCTTGGGTAATGAGCAGTTCTTC.

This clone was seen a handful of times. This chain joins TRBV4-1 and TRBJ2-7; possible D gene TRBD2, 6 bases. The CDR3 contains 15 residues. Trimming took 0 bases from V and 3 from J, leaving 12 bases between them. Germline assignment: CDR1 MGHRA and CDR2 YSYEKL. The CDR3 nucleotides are TGCGCCAGCAGCCAAGATTGGCAGGGAGGCTACGAGCAGTACTTC. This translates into CASSQDWQGGYEQYF.

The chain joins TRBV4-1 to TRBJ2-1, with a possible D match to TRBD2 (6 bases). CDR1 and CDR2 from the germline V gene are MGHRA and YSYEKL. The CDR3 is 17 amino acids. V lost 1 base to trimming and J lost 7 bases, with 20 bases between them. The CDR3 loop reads CASSQAGGLLAWNEQFF. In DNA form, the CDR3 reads TGCGCCAGCAGCCAAGCCGGGGGTCTGCTCGCCTGGAATGAGCAGTTCTTC.

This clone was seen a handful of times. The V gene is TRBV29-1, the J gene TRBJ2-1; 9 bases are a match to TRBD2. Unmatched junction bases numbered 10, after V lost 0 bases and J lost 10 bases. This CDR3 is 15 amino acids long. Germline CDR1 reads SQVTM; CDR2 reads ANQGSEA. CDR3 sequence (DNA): TGCAGCGTTGAAGAAGGGTATAGCGGGGGCTGGGAGCAGTTCTTC. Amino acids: CSVEEGYSGGWEQFF.

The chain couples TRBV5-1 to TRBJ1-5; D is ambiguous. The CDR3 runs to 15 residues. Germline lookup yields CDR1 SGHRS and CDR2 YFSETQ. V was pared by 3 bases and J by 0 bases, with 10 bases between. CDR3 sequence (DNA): TGCGCCAGCAGCTGGGTGGGCGGTAGCAATCAGCCCCAGCATTTT. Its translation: CASSWVGGSNQPQHF.

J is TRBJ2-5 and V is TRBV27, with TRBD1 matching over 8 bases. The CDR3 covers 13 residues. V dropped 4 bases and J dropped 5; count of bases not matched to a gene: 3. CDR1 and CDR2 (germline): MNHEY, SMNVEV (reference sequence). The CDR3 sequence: CASSSGGVETQYF. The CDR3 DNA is TGTGCCAGCAGTTCAGGGGGCGTTGAGACCCAGTACTTC.

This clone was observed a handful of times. CDR3 coding DNA: TGCAGCCCCGGGGACGATACCTACGAGCAGTACTTC. Translated: CSPGDDTYEQYF. The V gene is TRBV29-1, the J gene TRBJ2-7; D possibly uses TRBD1 or TRBD2 (5 bases each). The V and J ends lost 8 bases and 2 bases respectively, with 13 bases between them. This CDR3 has 12 residues. Germline assignment: CDR1 SQVTM and CDR2 ANQGSEA.